This T cell receptor beta chain was observed in a study of blood T cell repertoires in COVID-19. This table comes from immunoSEQ multiplex PCR, and its TCRdb copy is limited to in-frame clones, with some not included. Here the sample spans roughly 400,000 clones, 90% being singletons. V was trimmed by 3 bases and J by 5 bases, leaving 5 bases between them. The CDR3 length is 12 residues. Germline-derived CDR1 and CDR2 are MNHNS and SASEGT. Input material: PBMCs or T cells enriched from blood (not recorded which). The rearrangement links TRBV6-1 to TRBJ2-1; D is uncertain. This TCR came from a man aged 18 to 29 who had recovered from COVID-19. The CDR3 DNA follows: TGTGCCAGCAGTGAGCAGGACAATGAGCAGTTCTTC. Amino acids: CASSEQDNEQFF.